The clone carrying this T cell receptor beta chain was seen ten or more times. RNA transcripts were the template for amplifying TCR beta CDR3 regions. An initial round of RT-PCR targeting the TCR CDR3 relied on the HTBI primer set. MiXCR, applied by TCRdb to the multiplex PCR reads, yields one record per CDR3 protein. Here the sample spans hundreds of thousands of distinct CDR3 sequences, 14% to 15% being singletons. This sample is part of a study of T cells in Graves' hyperthyroidism and ophthalmopathy. At the level of the study: Peripheral blood specimens were obtained at initial diagnosis, prior to any treatment.

Germline V gene lookup returns CDR1 SGHTS and CDR2 YDEGEE. After removal of 2 bases from V and 5 bases from J, the junction contained 5 bases not matched to a gene. The CDR3 has 15 residues. The TCR originated in a man aged 18 to 30 with Graves' ophthalmopathy. The V call is TRBV5-8, the J call TRBJ2-7, with 12 bases matching TRBD2. The specimen sequenced was blood. CDR3: CASSLKLAGGDEQYF. CDR3 in DNA: TGTGCCAGCAGCTTAAAACTAGCGGGAGGAGACGAGCAGTACTTC.